These T cell receptor beta chains were read from a single sample in a study of vaccination effects on CD4 cells after COVID-19. These receptors lack a known antigen. Assay used: immunoSEQ multiplex PCR; TCRdb lists only in-frame clones, some missing. The sample lists about 41,000 clones, 55% to 75% occurring once. This specimen was CD4+ T cells from PBMCs cultured with HCoV-OC43 spike peptides, taken before COVID-19 vaccination. The receptor set was obtained from a human donor who received a COVID-19 vaccine. CDR3s leave out the opening cysteine and the closing phenylalanine or tryptophan.

CDR3 protein,J gene,V gene
ASSPRQGSGTEAF,TRBJ1-1,TRBV7-8
ASSLGAGRREQY,TRBJ2-7,TRBV7-2
ASSLIGDTGELF,TRBJ2-2,TRBV7-3
ASRNPGQHGYT,TRBJ1-2,TRBV6-5
ASSLQLQETQY,TRBJ2-5,TRBV7-7
ASSAAGTGALGDTIY,TRBJ1-3,TRBV5-1
ASSRSWQGNYEQY,TRBJ2-7,TRBV28
ASSEGNYGYT,TRBJ1-2,TRBV6-1
ASSSGGPYTDTQY,TRBJ2-3,TRBV9
ASSLEAQGGTQY,TRBJ2-3,TRBV7-2
ASSPLTNEQF,TRBJ2-1,TRBV13
ASSPGGQLSGNTIY,TRBJ1-3,TRBV7-2
ASSPERGDYNEQF,TRBJ2-1,TRBV5-4
ASSGRSYNEQF,TRBJ2-1,TRBV6-2/TRBV6-3
ASINGAGYNEQF,TRBJ2-1,TRBV6-6
ASSSLASGSLFTDTQY,TRBJ2-3,TRBV7-6
ASSYAENIQY,TRBJ2-4,TRBV6-6
ASSPRAGKSQETQY,TRBJ2-5,TRBV7-2
ASSRSSFRGANVLT,TRBJ2-6,TRBV3-1/TRBV3-2
ASSPYRDRAMVAEAF,TRBJ1-1,TRBV5-1
ASSQEGYSYNSPLH,TRBJ1-6,TRBV4-1
ASSQVVGGNYGYT,TRBJ1-2,TRBV4-1
AWSADRDQPQH,TRBJ1-5,TRBV30
SARQDQEAF,TRBJ1-1,TRBV20-1
ASIAGGRSGTEAF,TRBJ1-1,TRBV6-5
ASSYREGGAGYEQY,TRBJ2-7,TRBV6-6
ASNQGGNTGELF,TRBJ2-2,TRBV3-1/TRBV3-2